This T cell receptor beta chain was obtained from a study of vaccination effects on CD4 cells after COVID-19. Whole-study context: Sequencing followed a ViraFEST assay step that expanded antigen-specific CD4+ T cells with viral peptide pools. Regarding the study as a whole: Late post-vaccination, clones induced by infection and those induced by vaccine underwent marked clonal contraction.

When about ten days of culture had elapsed, CD4+ T cells were isolated. Nucleocapsid antibodies were negative in the vaccine recipients, who had never had SARS-CoV-2 infection. Only in-frame clones appear in the TCRdb table, and some are missing; sequencing was by immunoSEQ multiplex PCR. The sample includes fewer than 75,000 clones, roughly three quarters of them seen just once. As to this clone: Antigen specificity is unknown.

Sequencing used CD4+ T cells from PBMCs cultured without peptide, obtained before COVID-19 vaccination. The receptor's source is a human donor who received a COVID-19 vaccine.

The CDR3 region has the DNA TGTGCCAGCAGCTCCGGGACTAGTGGAGATACGCAGTATTTT. Its translation is CASSSGTSGDTQYF. The chain uses TRBV7-3 and TRBJ2-3; TRBD2 matches 8 bases. Germline trimming cut 4 bases from V and 5 bases from J; bases unmatched to any gene: 5. This CDR3 spans 14 amino acids. Per germline, CDR1 SGHTA and CDR2 FQGTGA.